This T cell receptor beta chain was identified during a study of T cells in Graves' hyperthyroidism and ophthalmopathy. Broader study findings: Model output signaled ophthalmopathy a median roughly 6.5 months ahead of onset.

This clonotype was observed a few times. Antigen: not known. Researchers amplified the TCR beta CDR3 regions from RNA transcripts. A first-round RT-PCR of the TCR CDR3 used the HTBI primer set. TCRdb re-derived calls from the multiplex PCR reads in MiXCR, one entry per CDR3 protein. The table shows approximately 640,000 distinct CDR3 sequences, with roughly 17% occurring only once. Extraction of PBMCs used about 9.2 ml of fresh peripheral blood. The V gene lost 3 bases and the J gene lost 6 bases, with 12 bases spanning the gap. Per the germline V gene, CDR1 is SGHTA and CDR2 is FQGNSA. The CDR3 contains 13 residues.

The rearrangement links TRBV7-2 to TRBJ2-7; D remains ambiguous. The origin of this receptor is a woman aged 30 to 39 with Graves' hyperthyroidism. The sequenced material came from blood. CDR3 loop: CASSFEVAVEQYF. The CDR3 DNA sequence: TGTGCCAGCAGCTTTGAAGTCGCGGTCGAGCAGTACTTC.